This is a list of T cell receptor beta chains from one sample in a study of identical twins. A single record per CDR3 protein comes from TCRdb applying MiXCR to the 5' RACE reads. The repertoire holds 1.5 million or so distinct CDR3 sequences, with under 35% as singletons. Source material: cord blood. The receptors were sampled from a newborn girl in good health. CDR3s include the opening cysteine and the closing phenylalanine or tryptophan. A D gene is named only where the DNA matches it firmly. Clone size is shown for a subset of rows, as once, few, many or a class of expanded clone.

.,TRBJ2-1,TRBV5-1,TRBD2,CASSSVAGGIYNEQFF,TGCGCCAGCAGCTCGGTAGCGGGGGGTATCTACAATGAGCAGTTCTTC
.,TRBJ1-1,TRBV5-5,.,CASSLGVREHTEAFF,TGTGCCAGCAGCTTGGGGGTTCGGGAACACACTGAAGCTTTCTTT
many,TRBJ2-3,TRBV10-1,TRBD2,CASRSGVTDTQYF,TGCGCCAGCAGGAGCGGGGTTACAGATACGCAGTATTTT
few,TRBJ2-1,TRBV24-1,.,CATSNPGHSYNEQFF,TGTGCCACCAGTAACCCGGGACACTCCTACAATGAGCAGTTCTTC
.,TRBJ1-2,TRBV10-3,.,CAIRTGWPYYGHTF,TGTGCCATCAGAACCGGGTGGCCCTACTATGGCCACACCTTC
few,TRBJ1-4,TRBV11-2,.,CASSPLAGSRNEKLFF,TGTGCCAGCAGCCCCCTAGCAGGGTCCCGGAATGAAAAACTGTTTTTT
.,TRBJ1-1,TRBV6-1,TRBD1,CASERGQNTEAFF,TGTGCCAGCGAGAGGGGGCAGAACACTGAAGCTTTCTTT
.,TRBJ2-5,TRBV28,.,CASTTWINPETQYF,TGTGCCAGCACGACTTGGATAAACCCAGAGACCCAGTACTTC
many,TRBJ1-5,TRBV29-1,.,CSVGPGDSNQPQHF,TGCAGCGTAGGACCAGGGGATAGCAATCAGCCCCAGCATTTT
.,TRBJ1-6,TRBV5-1,.,CASSVGQNNSPLHF,TGCGCCAGCAGCGTTGGACAAAATAATTCACCCCTCCACTTT
.,TRBJ2-1,TRBV18,TRBD1,CASSPRGQGGEQFF,TGTGCCAGCTCACCCAGGGGACAGGGAGGGGAGCAGTTCTTC
.,TRBJ1-5,TRBV4-1,.,CASSPLTNLNQPQHF,TGCGCCAGCAGCCCACTGACCAACCTAAATCAGCCCCAGCATTTT
.,TRBJ2-1,TRBV4-1,TRBD1,CAGSQERNKGTGGFYEQFF,TGCGCCGGCAGCCAAGAACGCAACAAAGGGACAGGGGGCTTCTACGAGCAGTTCTTC
.,TRBJ2-3,TRBV12-3/TRBV12-4,TRBD1,CASSFRGMSTDMQYF,TGTGCCAGCAGTTTCAGGGGGATGAGCACAGATATGCAGTATTTT
.,TRBJ2-5,TRBV4-1,TRBD1,CASGGVKETQYF,TGCGCCTCAGGGGGCGTAAAAGAGACCCAGTACTTC
few,TRBJ1-2,TRBV20-1,TRBD1,CSASWGQGGGYTF,TGCAGTGCTAGTTGGGGACAGGGGGGTGGCTACACCTTC
.,TRBJ2-7,TRBV2,TRBD1,CASSESGGFSYNEQYF,TGTGCCAGCAGTGAATCAGGGGGCTTCTCCTACAATGAGCAGTACTTC
.,TRBJ2-7,TRBV10-2,.,CASSDQGGGYYEQYF,TGCGCCAGCAGTGATCAGGGGGGAGGTTACTACGAGCAGTACTTC
.,TRBJ1-5,TRBV6-1,TRBD1,CASSARDRNQPQHF,TGTGCCAGCAGTGCCCGGGACAGGAATCAGCCCCAGCATTTT
few,TRBJ1-6,TRBV4-2,TRBD1,CASSQTDRSSYNSPLHF,TGTGCCAGCAGCCAAACGGACAGGAGCTCCTATAATTCACCCCTCCACTTT